The 21 T cell receptor beta chains presented below share a single source sample, sequenced in a study of T cells in Graves' hyperthyroidism and ophthalmopathy. Using RNA transcripts as the source, TCR beta CDR3 regions were amplified. The study used the HTBI primer set for a first-round RT-PCR of the TCR CDR3. Using its own MiXCR run on the multiplex PCR reads, TCRdb lists one record per CDR3 protein. Of about 250,000 distinct CDR3 sequences in the sample, roughly a quarter were seen once. The sequenced sample consisted of blood. These receptors were collected from a woman between 40 and 50 years old with Graves' ophthalmopathy.

Ten or more counts support this clonotype. V gene TRBV10-3 combines with J gene TRBJ1-5; D is unresolved. The CDR3 is 13 amino acids. Per the germline V gene, CDR1 is ENHRY and CDR2 is SYGVKD. Trimming took off 6 bases at V and 4 bases at J, with 10 bases between the two ends. The chain's CDR3 is CAIRGSVNQPQHF. Written as DNA, the CDR3 is TGTGCCATCAGGGGCAGCGTAAATCAGCCCCAGCATTTT.

V and J are TRBV12-3 or TRBV12-4 and TRBJ1-1; 7 bases match TRBD1. With 7 bases clipped from V and 0 bases from J, the junction kept 8 bases outside the gene matches. The CDR3 spans 15 residues. This chain's CDR3 is CASNRDSRMNTEAFF. CDR3 sequence (DNA): TGTGCCAGCAATCGGGACAGCCGCATGAACACTGAAGCTTTCTTT.

This chain connects TRBV3-1 to TRBJ2-2; D not resolved. The CDR3 is made up of 15 amino acids. Germline CDR1 and CDR2: LGHDT and YNNKEL (reference sequence). V was pared by 4 bases and J by 3 bases, with 12 bases between. The chain's CDR3 is CASSPTPWDTGELFF. The CDR3 DNA sequence: TGTGCCAGCAGCCCGACCCCGTGGGACACCGGGGAGCTGTTTTTT.

The chain links TRBV20-1 to TRBJ1-1; D is unclear. Germline CDR1 reads DFQATT; CDR2 reads SNEGSKA (reference sequence). V was cut by 0 bases and J by 1 base, with 9 bases left in between. This CDR3 is built from 14 residues. The CDR3 DNA sequence: TGCAGTGCTAGAGATGCCCCGGGGAACACTGAAGCTTTCTTT. Translation: CSARDAPGNTEAFF.

This chain uses TRBV24-1 with TRBJ2-5; 8 positions match TRBD1. Germline V CDR1 and CDR2: KGHDR, SFDVKD. The CDR3 loop spans 16 amino acids. The trim removed 1 base at V and 4 bases at J, leaving 7 bases unmatched. The CDR3 region is CATSDFGQGRGETQYF. The DNA of the CDR3 is TGTGCCACCAGTGATTTCGGACAGGGAAGGGGAGAGACCCAGTACTTC.

This clonotype was counted ten times or more. The chain combines TRBV19 with TRBJ1-5; tentatively, D is TRBD1 (5 bases). Germline loops: CDR1 LNHDA, CDR2 SQIVND (reference sequence). The CDR3 is made up of 15 amino acids. Trimming took 9 bases from V and 1 from J, leaving 16 bases between them. The DNA for the CDR3 is TGTGCCAGCCATAACCGGGGGATGAGCAATCAGCCCCAGCATTTT. It codes for CASHNRGMSNQPQHF.

Ten or more counts support this clonotype. The V call is TRBV4-2, the J call TRBJ1-1, with unresolved D. The length of the CDR3 is 16 residues. In germline, CDR1 is LGHNA, CDR2 YNFKEQ. V was pared by 0 bases and J by 3 bases, with 14 bases between. The DNA of the CDR3 is TGTGCCAGCAGCCAAGATCTTTTCCGTTGGGACACTGAAGCTTTCTTT. Translation: CASSQDLFRWDTEAFF.

The sample holds many counts of this clonotype. The chain uses TRBV20-1 and TRBJ1-1, with unresolved D. In germline, CDR1 is DFQATT, CDR2 SNEGSKA (reference sequence). This CDR3 comprises 12 residues. Written as DNA, the CDR3 is TGCCTGGTGGGCCAAGCGAACACTGAAGCTTTCTTT. Residues: CLVGQANTEAFF.

This clonotype was seen at least ten times. The chain uses TRBV28 and TRBJ1-5; a possible D gene is TRBD1 (5 bases). The CDR3 totals 15 residues. CDR1 and CDR2 (germline): MDHEN, SYDVKM. Deletions cut 0 bases from V and 4 bases from J, with 10 bases between. The CDR3 sequence: CASSLWGEGNQPQHF. In nucleotides, the CDR3 is TGTGCCAGCAGTTTATGGGGGGAGGGGAATCAGCCCCAGCATTTT.

The V gene is TRBV20-1, the J gene TRBJ2-7; D gene ambiguous. V was pared by 1 base and J by 0 bases, with 7 bases between. The CDR3 length is 13 residues. Germline values: CDR1 DFQATT, CDR2 SNEGSKA (reference sequence). In DNA form, the CDR3 reads TGCAGTGCTAGAGGGTTTCGCTCCTACGAGCAGTACTTC. Protein: CSARGFRSYEQYF.

This clonotype was seen at least ten times. The chain has TRBV6-1 and TRBJ2-7; no definite D call. Trimming cost V 7 bases and J 9 bases, with 10 bases left between them. The V gene's germline CDR1 is MNHNS and CDR2 SASEGT. CDR3 length: 10 amino acids. The CDR3 is CASTEGRQYF. CDR3 sequence (DNA): TGTGCCAGCACAGAAGGAAGGCAGTACTTC.

This clonotype has a count of ten or more. The genes are TRBV6-5 and TRBJ2-2, with D perhaps matching TRBD2 (6 bases). From germline, CDR1 is MNHEY and CDR2 SVGAGI. The CDR3 covers 15 residues. The V end lost 6 bases, the J end lost 4 bases, and 15 bases lay between the germline ends. Here the CDR3 reads CASSLQLAVTGELFF. CDR3 DNA sequence: TGTGCCAGCAGCCTGCAACTAGCAGTCACCGGGGAGCTGTTTTTT.

This clonotype was observed a single time. V and J are TRBV7-2 and TRBJ1-1; D remains ambiguous. CDR3 length: 12 amino acids. CDR1 SGHTA and CDR2 FQGNSA come from the germline V gene. V was trimmed by 2 bases and J by 7 bases, leaving 8 bases between them. This chain's CDR3 is CASSLRGLEAFF. The CDR3 coding sequence is TGTGCCAGCAGCTTAAGAGGGCTTGAAGCTTTCTTT.

This clonotype was observed at least ten times. The V gene is TRBV6-1, the J gene TRBJ2-7, with no clear D. Trimming left V 8 bases short and J 4 bases short, with 15 bases between. The CDR3 spans 13 residues. Germline V gene data show CDR1 as MNHNS and CDR2 as SASEGT. The DNA for the CDR3 is TGTGCCAGCCAGGAAGGACGGCAGTACGAGCAGTACTTC. This codes for CASQEGRQYEQYF.

This clonotype was seen repeatedly, ten times or more. The chain has TRBV6-5 and TRBJ1-2; D gene ambiguous. CDR1 is MNHEY, CDR2 SVGAGI, per germline. V lost 8 bases, J lost 8 bases, and 15 bases lay in between. CDR3 size: 12 residues. As DNA, the CDR3 is TGTGCCAGCCTCCCGGGAATGAGCGGCTACACCTTC. Translated: CASLPGMSGYTF.

In this sample, this clonotype turned up once. V and J are TRBV7-2 and TRBJ1-2; TRBD1 agrees at 7 bases. V shed 4 bases and J 8 bases; nucleotides not matched to a gene: 7. The CDR3 contains 13 residues. Per the germline V gene, CDR1 is SGHTA and CDR2 is FQGNSA. The CDR3: CASSSRGKEGYTF. CDR3 nucleotide sequence: TGTGCCAGCAGCTCCAGGGGGAAGGAAGGCTACACCTTC.

The table lists this clonotype with many counts. The V and J genes are TRBV9 and TRBJ1-2; TRBD1 might be the D (6 bases). Per the germline V gene, CDR1 is SGDLS and CDR2 is YYNGEE. The V end lost 1 base, the J end lost 8 bases, and 12 bases lay between the germline ends. The CDR3 runs to 13 residues. CDR3 bases: TGTGCCAGCAGCGTACCGGGGGGCGCGGGCTACACCTTC. This codes for CASSVPGGAGYTF.

Ten or more counts support this clonotype. The chain is built from TRBV3-1 and TRBJ2-6; weak D call: TRBD2 (5 bases). Germline CDR1 is LGHDT and CDR2 is YNNKEL (reference sequence). Trimming shortened V by 5 bases and J by 0 bases, and 20 bases separated the two germline ends. The CDR3 totals 19 residues. The CDR3 is CASSIGWGREFSGANVLTF. In DNA form, the CDR3 reads TGTGCCAGCAGCATAGGCTGGGGTAGGGAGTTCTCTGGGGCCAACGTCCTGACTTTC. The entire variable domain, with the rest obtained from reference TRBV3-1 and TRBJ2-6, is as follows: DTAVSQTPKYLVTQMGNDKSIKCEQNLGHDTMYWYKQDSKKFLKIMFSYNNKELIINETVPNRFSPKSPDKAHLNLHINSLELGDSAVYFCASSIGWGREFSGANVLTFGAGSRLTVL.

CDR3: CSAPGPRNTEAFF. DNA of the CDR3: TGCAGTGCCCCGGGGCCGCGGAACACTGAAGCTTTCTTT. The chain is built from TRBV20-1 and TRBJ1-1, with a weak D call TRBD1 (5 bases). Trimming removed 6 bases from V and 1 base from J, with 12 bases in between. This CDR3 has 13 amino acids. Looked up from germline, CDR1 is DFQATT and CDR2 is SNEGSKA (reference sequence).

The chain employs TRBV29-1 and TRBJ1-1; D is unclear. This CDR3 is 13 amino acids long. V was shortened by 1 base and J by 0 bases, with 6 bases between the two germline ends. Looked up from germline, CDR1 is SQVTM and CDR2 is ANQGSEA. The CDR3 DNA sequence: TGCAGCGTTGAAGGAGGTCTGAACACTGAAGCTTTCTTT. This gives the protein CSVEGGLNTEAFF.

As concerns this clonotype: It may be a read error: a sequence one base away is much more abundant. The DNA for the CDR3 is TGTGCCAGCTCACCAGACAGCCGTAGGGAGATCCAGTACTTC. This sequence encodes CASSPDSRREIQYF. The gene calls are TRBV18 and TRBJ2-5, with D perhaps matching TRBD1 or TRBD2 (5 bases each). The germline V gene encodes CDR1 KGHSH and CDR2 LQKENI. The CDR3 is 14 amino acids.